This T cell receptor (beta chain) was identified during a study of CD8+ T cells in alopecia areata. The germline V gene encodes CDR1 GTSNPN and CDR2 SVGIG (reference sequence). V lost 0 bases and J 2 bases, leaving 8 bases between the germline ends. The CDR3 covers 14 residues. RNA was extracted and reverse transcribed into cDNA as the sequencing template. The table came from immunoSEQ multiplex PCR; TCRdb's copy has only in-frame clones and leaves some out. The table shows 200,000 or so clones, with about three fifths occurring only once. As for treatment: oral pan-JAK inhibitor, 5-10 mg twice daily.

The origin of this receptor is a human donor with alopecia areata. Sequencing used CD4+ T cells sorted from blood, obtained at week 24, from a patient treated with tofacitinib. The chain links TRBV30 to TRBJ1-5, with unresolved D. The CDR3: CAWSVVSGNQPQHF. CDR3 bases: TGTGCCTGGAGTGTAGTGTCAGGCAATCAGCCCCAGCATTTT.